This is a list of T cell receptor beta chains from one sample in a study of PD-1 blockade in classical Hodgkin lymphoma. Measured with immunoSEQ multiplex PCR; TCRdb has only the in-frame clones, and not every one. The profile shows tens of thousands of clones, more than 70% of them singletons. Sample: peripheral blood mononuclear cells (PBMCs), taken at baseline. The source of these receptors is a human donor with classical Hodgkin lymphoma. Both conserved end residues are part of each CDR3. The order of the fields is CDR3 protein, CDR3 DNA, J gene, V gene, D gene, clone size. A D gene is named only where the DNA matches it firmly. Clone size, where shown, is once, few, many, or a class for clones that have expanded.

CASSPGRGLNTEAFF TGTGCCAGCTCCCCTGGCAGGGGGCTGAACACTGAAGCTTTCTTT TRBJ1-1 TRBV18 TRBD1 .
CASSQGPGGEKLFF TGTGCCAGCAGCCAGGGGCCGGGTGGCGAAAAACTGTTTTTT TRBJ1-4 TRBV14 . .
CASSPGGQTHQETQYF TGCGCCAGCAGCCCCGGAGGGCAGACCCACCAAGAGACCCAGTACTTC TRBJ2-5 TRBV5-1 . .
CASSLVAPEAFF TGTGCCAGCAGCTTAGTTGCTCCCGAAGCTTTCTTT TRBJ1-1 TRBV7-9 . .
CASSGPGLASSSYEQYF TGTGCCAGCAGTGGGCCGGGACTAGCATCGAGCTCCTACGAGCAGTACTTC TRBJ2-7 TRBV6-1 TRBD2 once
CASGPYAGAEETQYF TGCGCCAGCGGCCCCTATGCGGGAGCGGAAGAGACCCAGTACTTC TRBJ2-5 TRBV5-1 TRBD2 .
CASSVGTLGNNEQFF TGTGCCAGCAGCGTCGGGACACTCGGGAACAATGAGCAGTTCTTC TRBJ2-1 TRBV9 . .
CASSWREDTQYF TGTGCCAGCAGCTGGAGGGAAGATACGCAGTATTTT TRBJ2-3 TRBV7-3 . .
CAWSFQRDNYGYTF TGTGCCTGGAGTTTCCAGCGGGATAACTATGGCTACACCTTC TRBJ1-2 TRBV30 . .
CASSPRQGPYGYTF TGTGCCAGCAGCCCAAGACAGGGACCCTATGGCTACACCTTC TRBJ1-2 TRBV6-5 TRBD1 .
CASSLQTGTNYGYTF TGTGCCAGCAGTCTCCAGACTGGGACTAACTATGGCTACACCTTC TRBJ1-2 TRBV6-5 . large
CAIKWASSTDTQYF TGTGCCATCAAGTGGGCCAGTTCTACAGATACGCAGTATTTT TRBJ2-3 TRBV10-3 . .
CASRTLGGGQPQHF TGTGCCAGCAGGACCCTGGGGGGGGGTCAGCCCCAGCATTTT TRBJ1-5 TRBV6-5 . .
CAWSVTVNTEAFF TGTGCCTGGAGTGTAACGGTAAACACTGAAGCTTTCTTT TRBJ1-1 TRBV30 . .
CASSPDRNQPQHF TGTGCCAGCAGTCCAGACAGAAACCAGCCCCAGCATTTT TRBJ1-5 TRBV27 . .
CASREGPIQYF TGTGCCAGCCGGGAGGGACCCATTCAGTACTTC TRBJ2-4 TRBV6-6 TRBD2 .
CASSTGDRGYEQYF TGTGCCAGCAGCACCGGGGACAGGGGTTACGAGCAGTACTTC TRBJ2-7 TRBV6-1 TRBD1 .
CASRSGLTTYEQYF TGTGCCAGCCGCTCTGGACTTACTACCTACGAGCAGTACTTC TRBJ2-7 TRBV6-5 . .
CASSVGSGRASNEQFF TGTGCCAGCAGCGTAGGGAGCGGGAGGGCCTCTAATGAGCAGTTCTTC TRBJ2-1 TRBV9 TRBD2 .
CASSPAVLNTGELFF TGTGCCAGCTCACCGGCAGTCCTGAACACCGGGGAGCTGTTTTTT TRBJ2-2 TRBV18 . .
CASSWRGWDSSYEQYF TGTGCCAGCAGTTGGCGAGGCTGGGACAGCTCCTACGAGCAGTACTTC TRBJ2-7 TRBV27 TRBD1 .